The 27 T cell receptor beta chains listed next were all sequenced from one sample in a study of blood T cell repertoires in COVID-19. Clones were sequenced by immunoSEQ multiplex PCR, and TCRdb holds only the in-frame ones, with some missing. The repertoire holds around 280,000 clones, with more than 85% as singletons. The sample comprised peripheral blood. These receptors all stem from a man between 65 and 85 years old with acute or convalescent COVID-19.

The chain joins TRBV3-1 (or the pseudogene TRBV3-2) to TRBJ1-2, with a possible D match to TRBD1 (6 bases). CDR3 size: 16 residues. V gave up 1 base and J gave up 5 bases, with 17 bases separating them. Germline CDR1 reads LGHDT; CDR2 reads YNNKEL (reference sequence). CDR3 DNA sequence: TGTGCCAGCAGCCAAGTCGGGATCGGGAGGGGGTATGGCTACACCTTC. Its translation: CASSQVGIGRGYGYTF.

The table lists this clone with a few counts. CDR3 protein: CASSAGQTDGYTF. The CDR3 nucleotides read TGTGCCAGCAGCGCGGGACAGACTGATGGCTACACCTTC. The V gene is TRBV7-2, the J gene TRBJ1-2; 7 bases line up with TRBD1. Germline loops: CDR1 SGHTA, CDR2 FQGNSA. The CDR3 is 13 amino acids. Trimming at V came to 5 bases and at J to 6 bases, leaving 6 bases not matched to a gene.

This chain connects TRBV19 to TRBJ2-1; the D gene is possibly TRBD2 (6 bases). Germline CDR1 is LNHDA and CDR2 is SQIVND (reference sequence). The CDR3 loop spans 15 amino acids. V lost 7 bases, J lost 2 bases, and 15 bases lay in between. The CDR3 DNA sequence: TGTGCCAGTAATATCGCGGGACTTACCTACAATGAGCAGTTCTTC. Residues: CASNIAGLTYNEQFF. Looking up the rest from reference TRBV19 and TRBJ2-1 gives the full variable domain: DGGITQSPKYLFRKEGQNVTLSCEQNLNHDAMYWYRQDPGQGLRLIYYSQIVNDFQKGDIAEGYSVSREKKESFPLTVTSAQKNPTAFYLCASNIAGLTYNEQFFGPGTRLTVL.

The V and J genes are TRBV7-2 and TRBJ2-6; D uncertain. CDR1 is SGHTA and CDR2 is FQGNSA in the germline V gene. The CDR3 consists of 15 residues. The V end lost 5 bases, the J end lost 0 bases, and 8 bases lay between the germline ends. DNA of the CDR3: TGTGCCAGCAGCCATACAAGCTCTGGGGCCAACGTCCTGACTTTC. It codes for CASSHTSSGANVLTF.

This sequence joins TRBV9 and TRBJ2-7; 8 bases line up with TRBD1. Germline V CDR1 and CDR2: SGDLS, YYNGEE. Trimming removed 2 bases from V and 6 bases from J; junction bases left unmatched: 7. This CDR3 is 14 amino acids long. Written as DNA, the CDR3 is TGTGCCAGCAGCGTTGGGTGGGACAGGCTCGAGCAGTACTTC. Protein product: CASSVGWDRLEQYF.

The rearrangement uses TRBV7-2 and TRBJ1-2, with 10 bases fitting TRBD1. The junction had 5 bases not matched to a gene; V was cut back by 5 bases and J by 5 bases. Germline V lookup: CDR1 SGHTA, CDR2 FQGNSA. This CDR3 has 14 amino acids. CDR3 amino acids: CASSRDRGGYGYTF. Written as DNA, the CDR3 is TGTGCCAGCAGCCGGGACAGGGGCGGATATGGCTACACCTTC.

This chain uses TRBV6-2 or TRBV6-3 with TRBJ2-5; TRBD1 matches at 9 bases. Germline V gene sequence: CDR1 MNHEY, CDR2 SVGEGT. The CDR3 is 17 amino acids. With 0 bases clipped from V and 5 bases from J, the junction kept 10 bases outside the gene matches. The CDR3 is CASSYSLGTGSRETQYF. The CDR3 DNA follows: TGTGCCAGCAGTTACTCCCTAGGGACAGGGAGTCGGGAGACCCAGTACTTC.

This sequence joins TRBV28 and TRBJ2-1; maybe TRBD2 (5 bases). CDR1 is MDHEN and CDR2 is SYDVKM in the germline V gene. The CDR3 loop spans 14 amino acids. The V gene lost 5 bases and the J gene lost 6 bases, with 14 bases spanning the gap. This CDR3 is CASSTRVGGNEQFF. CDR3 bases: TGTGCCAGCAGTACAAGGGTAGGAGGCAATGAGCAGTTCTTC.

The CDR3 here is CASSSPRNPNTGELFF. Written as DNA, the CDR3 is TGTGCCAGCAGCTCGCCTAGAAACCCGAACACCGGGGAGCTGTTTTTT. The chain combines TRBV7-9 with TRBJ2-2; D is ambiguous. The CDR3 extends over 16 amino acids. The V end lost 4 bases, the J end lost 0 bases, and 12 bases lay between the germline ends. Germline CDR1 is SEHNR and CDR2 is FQNEAQ (reference sequence).

CDR3 protein: CASSISQGGQNQPQHF. CDR3 coding DNA: TGTGCCAGTAGTATTAGTCAAGGGGGCCAAAATCAGCCCCAGCATTTT. V is TRBV19 and J is TRBJ1-5, with 7 bases that match TRBD1. V gave up 3 bases and J gave up 4 bases; unmatched junction bases: 9. This CDR3 region has 16 residues. Germline CDR1 reads LNHDA; CDR2 reads SQIVND (reference sequence).

J is TRBJ2-7 and V is TRBV5-6; D is unclear. V was clipped by 0 bases and J by 2 bases, with 6 bases between them. This CDR3 has 13 amino acids. In germline, CDR1 is SGHDT, CDR2 YYEEEE. CDR3 sequence: CASSLAAAYEQYF. In DNA form, the CDR3 reads TGTGCCAGCAGCTTGGCCGCAGCCTACGAGCAGTACTTC.

This chain joins TRBV7-9 and TRBJ1-5; no clear D gene. The germline gives CDR1 SEHNR, CDR2 FQNEAQ (reference sequence). V lost 1 base, J lost 7 bases, and 14 bases lay in between. There are 15 residues in the CDR3. As DNA, the CDR3 is TGTGCCAGCAGCTTAGGTCTGGGCAACAACCAGCCCCAGCATTTT. This sequence encodes CASSLGLGNNQPQHF.

V gene TRBV5-4 combines with J gene TRBJ1-3, with D possibly matching TRBD1 (5 bases). With 1 base removed from V and 3 bases from J, the gap between germline ends came to 8 bases. Germline CDR1 and CDR2: SGHNT and YYREEE (reference sequence). The CDR3 contains 14 residues. The CDR3 protein is CASSLQGRGNTIYF. Written as DNA, the CDR3 is TGTGCCAGCAGCTTGCAGGGCCGTGGAAACACCATATATTTT.

This clone was observed a handful of times. V usage is TRBV2 and J usage is TRBJ2-5, with unresolved D. Germline V gene sequence: CDR1 SNHLY, CDR2 FYNNEI. V shed 8 bases and J shed 5 bases, with 9 bases lying between them. CDR3 length equals 11 residues. CDR3 in DNA: TGTGCCAGCGGCTTGGAGGAGACCCAGTACTTC. This gives the protein CASGLEETQYF.

This rearrangement joins TRBV11-3 to TRBJ2-7, with TRBD2 as a possible D gene (6 bases). This CDR3 contains 16 residues. The germline V and J ends were trimmed by 2 bases and 4 bases, with 18 bases remaining between them. CDR1 SGHNT and CDR2 YENEEA come from the germline V gene. CDR3 residues: CASSLTSSGRMYEQYF. As DNA, the CDR3 is TGTGCCAGCAGCTTAACAAGCTCCGGGAGAATGTACGAGCAGTACTTC.

The chain carries TRBV4-2 and TRBJ1-4; no reliable D call. V was clipped by 4 bases and J by 0 bases, with 9 bases between them. This CDR3 spans 15 amino acids. Germline assignment: CDR1 LGHNA and CDR2 YNFKEQ. The CDR3 reads CASSLGSTTNEKLFF. Written as DNA, the CDR3 is TGTGCCAGCAGCCTGGGCAGCACAACTAATGAAAAACTGTTTTTT.

V usage is TRBV5-3 and J usage is TRBJ2-7, with D possibly TRBD1 on 6 matching bases. TRBV5-3 is known as an ORF, though its function is uncertain. The CDR3 spans 17 residues. Trimming pared 1 base from V and 6 bases from J, leaving 23 bases between. The CDR3 protein is CARSLLVRARQVSEQYF. Written as DNA, the CDR3 is TGTGCCAGAAGCTTGTTAGTCCGGGCCCGACAGGTTTCCGAGCAGTACTTC.

The genes are TRBV25-1 and TRBJ2-7; 7 bases are a match to TRBD1. Germline V gene lookup returns CDR1 MGHDK and CDR2 SYGVNS. The CDR3 consists of 15 residues. V gave up 6 bases and J gave up 2 bases; unmatched junction bases: 10. CDR3 residues: CASSAAGTAAYEQYF. The CDR3, as DNA: TGTGCCAGCAGCGCAGCCGGGACAGCAGCCTACGAGCAGTACTTC.

The chain combines TRBV7-3 with TRBJ2-3; D unresolved. The V end lost 5 bases, the J end lost 4 bases, and 13 bases lay between the germline ends. The CDR3 is 14 residues long. Per the germline V gene, CDR1 is SGHTA and CDR2 is FQGTGA. The CDR3 nucleotides are TGTGCCAGCAGCGCCTCTCTACGCTCAGATACGCAGTATTTT. Its protein product is CASSASLRSDTQYF.

The chain has TRBV29-1 and TRBJ2-7; 10 bases line up with TRBD1. V lost 6 bases and J lost 3; bases outside the gene matches: 2. CDR3 length: 12 residues. The germline gives CDR1 SQVTM, CDR2 ANQGSEA. Written as DNA, the CDR3 is TGCAGCGTGAGGACAGGGGGCTACGAGCAGTACTTC. Its translation: CSVRTGGYEQYF.

The V gene is TRBV6-6, the J gene TRBJ2-1; 10 bases are shared with TRBD1. The CDR3 runs to 14 residues. V lost 2 bases to trimming and J lost 5 bases; unmatched junction nucleotides: 0. The germline V gene has CDR1 MNHNY and CDR2 SVGAGI (reference sequence). The chain's CDR3 is CASSYGTGDNEQFF. The CDR3 nucleotides are TGTGCCAGCAGTTACGGGACAGGGGACAATGAGCAGTTCTTC.

The chain is built from TRBV4-1 and TRBJ1-2; D call uncertain. CDR1 is MGHRA and CDR2 is YSYEKL in the germline V gene. The CDR3 loop spans 16 amino acids. V gave up 0 bases and J gave up 0 bases, with 11 bases separating them. The DNA of the CDR3 is TGCGCCAGCAGCCAAGAATTCGAGTATTCTAACTATGGCTACACCTTC. It is translated as CASSQEFEYSNYGYTF.

V usage is TRBV4-1 and J usage is TRBJ2-3; D perhaps matches TRBD2 (5 bases). The CDR3 covers 15 residues. The ends were cut back, 1 base at V and 1 base at J, with 9 bases in the middle. Per the germline V gene, CDR1 is MGHRA and CDR2 is YSYEKL. CDR3 DNA sequence: TGCGCCAGCAGCCAAGCGAGGGATCGCACAGATACGCAGTATTTT. Encoded protein: CASSQARDRTDTQYF.

The V gene is TRBV5-6, the J gene TRBJ1-1; perhaps TRBD1 as D (5 bases). The germline CDR1 and CDR2 sequences are SGHDT and YYEEEE. There are 15 residues in the CDR3. The ends were cut back, 4 bases at V and 0 bases at J, with 13 bases in the middle. CDR3 loop: CASSPTAKMNTEAFF. CDR3 nucleotide sequence: TGTGCCAGCAGCCCGACAGCCAAAATGAACACTGAAGCTTTCTTT.

The rearrangement joins TRBV24-1 to TRBJ2-2; 8 bases map to TRBD2. Losses at the gene ends were 0 bases for V and 2 bases for J; bases not matched to a gene: 7. Germline V gene data show CDR1 as KGHDR and CDR2 as SFDVKD. The CDR3 runs 18 residues. The DNA of the CDR3 is TGTGCCACCAGTGATTTGGCACCGGGACTAGGCAACACCGGGGAGCTGTTTTTT. Translating it yields CATSDLAPGLGNTGELFF.

The chain is built from TRBV18 and TRBJ2-1; 11 nucleotides match TRBD2. The CDR3 loop spans 15 amino acids. J was trimmed by 7 bases and V by 2 bases; bases with no gene match: 4. Per germline, CDR1 KGHSH and CDR2 LQKENI. The CDR3 spells CASSPGLAGLNEQFF. The CDR3 DNA reads TGTGCCAGCTCACCAGGACTAGCGGGTTTGAATGAGCAGTTCTTC. Based on the CDR3 plus reference TRBV18 and TRBJ2-1, the full variable domain is NAGVMQNPRHLVRRRGQEARLRCSPMKGHSHVYWYRQLPEEGLKFMVYLQKENIIDESGMPKERFSAEFPKEGPSILRIQQVVRGDSAAYFCASSPGLAGLNEQFFGPGTRLTVL.

V and J are TRBV11-1 and TRBJ2-3; D might be TRBD2 (5 bases). Trimming left V 5 bases short and J 2 bases short, with 14 bases between. The germline gives CDR1 SGHAT, CDR2 FQDESV (reference sequence). This CDR3 is built from 15 residues. CDR3 DNA: TGTGCCAGCAGCCCCGGGCGGAGGACCACAGATACGCAGTATTTT. Residues: CASSPGRRTTDTQYF. Full variable domain (rest looked up from reference TRBV11-1 and TRBJ2-3): EAEVAQSPRYKITEKSQAVAFWCDPISGHATLYWYRQILGQGPELLVQFQDESVVDDSQLPKDRFSAERLKGVDSTLKIQPAELGDSAMYLCASSPGRRTTDTQYFGPGTRLTVL.